These T cell receptor beta chains were read from a single sample in a study of cytomegalovirus exposure and HLA in healthy donors. TCRdb keeps only in-frame clones here, not all; method: immunoSEQ multiplex PCR. The table shows 150,000 to 200,000 clones, with 80% occurring only once. The sequencing sample was made of PBMCs. Every receptor here comes from a male donor in good health and CMV-seropositive. The CDR3 runs from the conserved cysteine through the conserved F or W. Each record gives: V gene, clone size, D gene, J gene, CDR3 length, CDR3 protein, CDR3 DNA. D genes are given only for firm matches. Expanded clones are given a class, and other clones once, few, many or no size at all.

>TRBV7-2|NA|NA|TRBJ2-5|11
CASSLQETQYF
TGTGCCAGCAGCCTCCAAGAGACCCAGTACTTC
>TRBV6-6|few|NA|TRBJ1-3|15
CASSFPGGSGNTIYF
TGTGCCAGCAGTTTTCCCGGGGGCTCTGGAAACACCATATATTTT
>TRBV27|NA|NA|TRBJ1-5|15
CASSLGPWGNQPQHF
TGTGCCAGCAGTCTAGGCCCATGGGGCAATCAGCCCCAGCATTTT
>TRBV7-2|NA|NA|TRBJ1-2|14
CASSLGYSNYGYTF
TGTGCCAGCAGCTTAGGGTATAGTAACTATGGCTACACCTTC
>TRBV29-1|few|NA|TRBJ2-5|13
CSVRLDREETQYF
TGCAGCGTTCGGCTCGATCGGGAAGAGACCCAGTACTTC
>TRBV4-1|NA|TRBD1|TRBJ2-7|13
CASSHSRGHEQYF
TGCGCCAGCAGCCATTCTAGGGGGCACGAGCAGTACTTC
>TRBV5-1|NA|NA|TRBJ2-1|14
CASSLQGSYNEQFF
TGCGCCAGCAGCTTGCAGGGTTCCTACAATGAGCAGTTCTTC
>TRBV27|NA|NA|TRBJ2-7|14
CASSPQISGYEQYF
TGTGCCAGCAGTCCCCAGATTAGCGGTTACGAGCAGTACTTC
>TRBV27|few|NA|TRBJ2-2|13
CASIPLNTGELFF
TGTGCCAGCATCCCCCTTAACACCGGGGAGCTGTTTTTT
>TRBV2|NA|TRBD1|TRBJ2-2|15
CASSALTGGTGELFF
TGTGCCAGCAGTGCCCTCACAGGGGGCACCGGGGAGCTGTTTTTT
>TRBV5-4|NA|NA|TRBJ2-2|16
CASSTSTGALTGELFF
TGTGCCAGCAGCACTAGCACAGGGGCTCTCACCGGGGAGCTGTTTTTT
>TRBV5-8|NA|NA|TRBJ2-3|14
CASSLAVRGDTQYF
TGTGCCAGCAGCTTGGCCGTTAGGGGAGATACGCAGTATTTT
>TRBV19|NA|TRBD1|TRBJ2-7|15
CASSPWTAGGYEQYF
TGTGCCAGTAGCCCGTGGACGGCAGGGGGTTACGAGCAGTACTTC
>TRBV7-9|NA|NA|TRBJ2-7|12
CASGLGGYEQYF
TGTGCCAGCGGGCTAGGGGGCTACGAGCAGTACTTC
>TRBV19|NA|NA|TRBJ2-3|14
CASSIASFTDTQYF
TGTGCCAGTAGTATAGCCTCCTTCACAGATACGCAGTATTTT
>TRBV21-1|NA|NA|TRBJ2-7|14
CASRRGLDSYEQYF
TGTGCCAGCAGACGGGGACTGGACTCCTACGAGCAGTACTTC
>TRBV2|NA|NA|TRBJ2-7|14
CASRGDFGGREQYF
TGTGCCAGCAGGGGGGACTTCGGAGGTAGGGAGCAGTACTTC
>TRBV4-3|NA|TRBD1|TRBJ2-2|14
CASSPRQGPGELFF
TGCGCCAGCAGCCCGAGACAGGGGCCCGGGGAGCTGTTTTTT
>TRBV27|NA|TRBD1|TRBJ1-2|15
CASSLEAGGGYGYTF
TGTGCCAGCAGTCTAGAGGCAGGGGGTGGCTATGGCTACACCTTC
>TRBV5-1|NA|TRBD2|TRBJ2-3|17
CASSLATSGVSTDTQYF
TGCGCCAGCAGCTTGGCGACTAGCGGGGTCAGCACAGATACGCAGTATTTT
>TRBV19|NA|NA|TRBJ2-5|15
CASSALAGDGETQYF
TGTGCCAGTAGTGCCTTGGCAGGGGATGGGGAGACCCAGTACTTC
>TRBV27|NA|NA|TRBJ2-3|11
CASNCTDTQYF
TGTGCCAGCAACTGCACAGATACGCAGTATTTT
>TRBV19|few|NA|TRBJ2-4|14
CATTDYLAKNIQYF
TGTGCCACCACGGACTATCTAGCCAAAAACATTCAGTACTTC
>TRBV19|few|NA|TRBJ2-1|13
CASSIKAPEEQFF
TGTGCCAGTAGTATAAAAGCGCCAGAGGAGCAGTTCTTC
>TRBV6-5|NA|TRBD2|TRBJ2-7|15
CASSRPSGSHYEQYF
TGTGCCAGCAGTCGACCTAGCGGGAGCCACTACGAGCAGTACTTC
>TRBV9|NA|TRBD2|TRBJ2-1|19
CASSPEGGLARTKSNEQFF
TGTGCCAGCAGCCCAGAGGGGGGACTAGCGAGGACAAAAAGCAATGAGCAGTTCTTC
>TRBV7-2|NA|NA|TRBJ1-1|12
CASSLATGTAFF
TGTGCCAGCAGCTTAGCTACGGGTACGGCTTTCTTT
>TRBV5-3|NA|TRBD1|TRBJ1-4|17
CARSWDRTQATNEKLFF
TGTGCCAGAAGCTGGGACAGGACACAAGCAACTAATGAAAAACTGTTTTTT
>TRBV7-9|NA|NA|TRBJ2-2|12
CSSSFQNGELFF
TGTTCCAGCAGCTTTCAGAACGGGGAGCTGTTTTTT
>TRBV19|NA|TRBD2|TRBJ2-1|15
CASSISGSSYNEQFF
TGTGCCAGTAGTATTAGCGGGAGTTCCTACAATGAGCAGTTCTTC
>TRBV5-1|NA|TRBD1|TRBJ2-2|15
CASRVSTGGTGELFF
TGCGCCAGCAGAGTGTCAACAGGGGGCACCGGGGAGCTGTTTTTT
>TRBV18|once|TRBD2|TRBJ2-1|19
CASSPVIEREGHSYNEQFF
TGTGCCAGCTCACCCGTCATTGAGCGGGAGGGACACTCCTACAATGAGCAGTTCTTC
>TRBV7-8|once|TRBD2|TRBJ2-3|15
CASSPGLRDTDTQYF
TGTGCCAGCAGCCCGGGACTACGGGACACAGATACGCAGTATTTT
>TRBV9|NA|NA|TRBJ1-5|15
CASSVGQSLNQPQHF
TGTGCCAGCAGCGTCGGACAGAGCCTCAATCAGCCCCAGCATTTT